This T cell receptor (beta chain) was sequenced during a study of blood T cell repertoires in COVID-19. Germline V gene data show CDR1 as LNHDA and CDR2 as SQIVND (reference sequence). The CDR3 sequence is 14 residues long. Trimming took off 7 bases at V and 2 bases at J, with 13 bases between the two ends. Generated by immunoSEQ multiplex PCR, the TCRdb table keeps only in-frame clones and is missing some. The sample lists a few hundred thousand clones, roughly 84% occurring once. J is TRBJ2-3 and V is TRBV19; tentatively, D is TRBD1 (6 bases). Sequencing was done on a sample of peripheral blood. The clonotype originates from a man aged 45-60 years with active or convalescent COVID-19. CDR3 in DNA: TGTGCCAGTAAACCCGGGACAATCACAGATACGCAGTATTTT. It specifies CASKPGTITDTQYF.